The T cell receptor beta chain under discussion was sequenced for a study of blood T cells in healthy people across ages. Broader study findings: While age rose, TCR beta diversity per million T cells dropped in a roughly linear way.

A sample-barcoded 5' primer and a J-beta primer mix were used in a second PCR of roughly 6 to 11 cycles. With 12 random nucleotides, a template-switch adaptor tagged each individual cDNA molecule. Via MiXCR, TCRdb re-called the 5' RACE reads, giving one row per CDR3 protein. Among about 750,000 distinct CDR3 sequences listed, about 55% were seen once. Every donor contributed ten milliliters of peripheral blood by blood draw. With regard to this clonotype: Its matching antigen is unknown.

Germline CDR1 is ENHRY and CDR2 is SYGVKD. The CDR3 loop spans 16 amino acids. The sequenced sample was blood. The gene calls are TRBV10-3 and TRBJ2-4, with D perhaps TRBD1 (5 bases). The end of the DNA fits TRBJ2-7 better, so the J call may be wrong. The clonotype comes from an older man in good health. CDR3 DNA sequence: TGTGCCATCAGTGAGCCCCTCCTGGCAGGGAACCACGAGCAGTACTTC. This translates into CAISEPLLAGNHEQYF.